The rows below give T cell receptor beta chains drawn from one sample of a study of blood T cell repertoires in COVID-19. The repertoire was sequenced with immunoSEQ multiplex PCR; TCRdb's copy has only in-frame clones and lacks some. The data show 80,000 to 100,000 clones, roughly 80% seen once. Sequences were obtained from peripheral blood. Receptor source: a man between 60 and 75 years old with acute or convalescent COVID-19. The CDR3 runs from the conserved cysteine through the conserved F or W. D genes are given only for firm matches. The size of a clone is reported for some rows only, either as once, few or many, or as a class for expanded clones.

>TRBV15|NA|TRBJ1-2|NA
TGTGCCACCAGCAGAGACCAGGGTTATGGTGGCTACACCTTC
CATSRDQGYGGYTF
>TRBV28|NA|TRBJ1-1|NA
TGTGCCAGCAGGGAGACAGGTCTGAACACTGAAGCTTTCTTT
CASRETGLNTEAFF
>TRBV5-4|TRBD1|TRBJ1-2|NA
TGTGCCAGCAGTTACTCGGGACAGCAATCTAACTATGGCTACACCTTC
CASSYSGQQSNYGYTF
>TRBV7-8|TRBD2|TRBJ2-7|NA
TGTGCCAGCAGCATACTAGCGGGGGCCTACGAGCAGTACTTC
CASSILAGAYEQYF
>TRBV5-4|NA|TRBJ2-5|few
TGTGCCAGCAGCTTGGTGGGCTTACAAGAGACCCAGTACTTC
CASSLVGLQETQYF
>TRBV28|TRBD1|TRBJ1-4|NA
TGTGCCAGCAGGACGCAGGGGGCGGAATCTCGTGAAAAACTGTTTTTT
CASRTQGAESREKLFF
>TRBV7-2|NA|TRBJ1-2|NA
TGTGCCAGCAGCCGCGACAGAAATGGCTACACCTTC
CASSRDRNGYTF
>TRBV6-5|NA|TRBJ1-1|NA
TGTGCCAGCAGCCAGACTACGAACACTGAAGCTTTCTTT
CASSQTTNTEAFF
>TRBV7-2|TRBD1|TRBJ1-2|few
TGTGCCAGCAGCGGGGGGACAGCCAACTATGGCTACACCTTC
CASSGGTANYGYTF
>TRBV5-5|TRBD1|TRBJ1-2|NA
TGTGCCAGCAGCCAAGCCGAGGGACAGGCACGGGGTGGCTACACCTTC
CASSQAEGQARGGYTF
>TRBV5-5|NA|TRBJ2-3|NA
TGTGCCAGCAGCTTGCCAGGGGTGGATGACACAGATACGCAGTATTTT
CASSLPGVDDTDTQYF
>TRBV29-1|NA|TRBJ1-1|NA
TGCAGCGTTTTAGGGGACACCTATACTGAAGCTTTCTTT
CSVLGDTYTEAFF
>TRBV25-1|NA|TRBJ1-5|NA
TGTGCCAGCAGTGTGTCGGGGGTTAGCAATCAGCCCCAGCATTTT
CASSVSGVSNQPQHF
>TRBV11-2|TRBD1|TRBJ1-1|NA
TGTGCCAGCAGCTTACGATTTGGGACAGTGAACACTGAAGCTTTCTTT
CASSLRFGTVNTEAFF
>TRBV6-6|TRBD2|TRBJ2-7|NA
TGTGCCAGCAGCGGGGGGACCTACGAGCAGTACTTC
CASSGGTYEQYF
>TRBV27|TRBD1|TRBJ1-5|few
TGTGCCAGCAGTTCCGGGACAGGGGGTCGGCCCCAGCATTTT
CASSSGTGGRPQHF
>TRBV28|TRBD2|TRBJ2-7|NA
TGTGCCAGCAGTCCTCGGACTAGATTCCACTACGAGCAGTACTTC
CASSPRTRFHYEQYF
>TRBV6-5|TRBD2|TRBJ2-3|NA
TGTGCCAGCAGTTACTCGGGACTAAACACAGATACGCAGTATTTT
CASSYSGLNTDTQYF
>TRBV18|NA|TRBJ1-2|NA
TGTGCCAGCTCACCACAGGGGGGGCCCTATGGCTACACCTTC
CASSPQGGPYGYTF
>TRBV7-6|TRBD1|TRBJ2-2|NA
TGTGCCAGCAGCAACCCCCGGACAGGTAGAAGGACCGGGGAGCTGTTTTTT
CASSNPRTGRRTGELFF
>TRBV11-3|TRBD1|TRBJ1-1|NA
TGTGCCAGCAGCTTGAGACAGGGAACTGAAGCTTTCTTT
CASSLRQGTEAFF
>TRBV7-3|NA|TRBJ2-1|NA
TGTGCCAGCAGCGACCGAGGACAGTCCTACAATGAGCAGTTCTTC
CASSDRGQSYNEQFF
>TRBV11-2|TRBD2|TRBJ2-7|NA
TGTGCCAGCAGCTTAAGTCTTACTAGCGGGAGGGCCCGGGGCGAGCAGTACTTC
CASSLSLTSGRARGEQYF
>TRBV18|TRBD1|TRBJ1-2|once
TGTGCCAGCTCATTGACAGGGGGTTTTGGCTACACCTTC
CASSLTGGFGYTF
>TRBV5-6|TRBD2|TRBJ2-7|NA
TGTGCCAGCAGCTTGGGTAGGCGCGGGGGGGTCTACGAGCAGTACTTC
CASSLGRRGGVYEQYF
>TRBV29-1|TRBD2|TRBJ2-1|NA
TGCAGCGCCCTAGGACTAGCGGGAGGGAGCTCCTACAATGAGCAGTTCTTC
CSALGLAGGSSYNEQFF